This TCR beta chain was documented in a study of lymphopenia after photon versus proton radiotherapy. Study-wide findings and caveats: Oligoclonal CD8+ Temra expansion after nadir drove photon patients' diversity drop. Relative stability marked proton patients; photon patients lost diversity and naive cells.

About this clone itself: Its antigen is unknown.

The protocol was immunoSEQ multiplex PCR, while the TCRdb copy is restricted to in-frame clones and leaves out a portion. The sample records around 30,000 clones, around 90% being singletons. The germline CDR1 and CDR2 sequences are SGHVS and FNYEAQ. The germline V and J ends were trimmed by 1 base and 0 bases, with 16 bases remaining between them. The CDR3 runs to 18 residues. The starting material was peripheral blood, obtained from a patient treated with photon-based radiotherapy. The TCR originated in a woman aged 45-65 years with pancreatic cancer. The chain carries TRBV7-6 and TRBJ2-1; D remains ambiguous. The CDR3 coding sequence is TGTGCCAGCAGCTTAGGAGCCCAGGCGACAAGCTCCTACAATGAGCAGTTCTTC. Its translation is CASSLGAQATSSYNEQFF.